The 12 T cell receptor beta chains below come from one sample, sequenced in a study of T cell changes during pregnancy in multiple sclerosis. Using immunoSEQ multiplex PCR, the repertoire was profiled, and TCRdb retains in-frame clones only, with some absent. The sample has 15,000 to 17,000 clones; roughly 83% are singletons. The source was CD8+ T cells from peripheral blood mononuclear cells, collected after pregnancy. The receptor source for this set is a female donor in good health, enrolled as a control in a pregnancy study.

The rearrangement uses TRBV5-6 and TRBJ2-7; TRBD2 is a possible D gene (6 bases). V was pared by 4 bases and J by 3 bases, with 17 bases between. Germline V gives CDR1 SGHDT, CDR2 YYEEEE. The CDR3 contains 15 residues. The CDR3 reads CASSPPGLSFYEQYF. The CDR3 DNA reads TGTGCCAGCAGCCCCCCGGGACTCTCTTTCTACGAGCAGTACTTC.

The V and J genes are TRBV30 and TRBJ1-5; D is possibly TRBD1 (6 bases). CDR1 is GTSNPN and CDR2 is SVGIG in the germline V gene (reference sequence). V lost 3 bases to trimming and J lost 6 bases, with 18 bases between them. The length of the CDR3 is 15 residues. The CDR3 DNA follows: TGTGCCTGGAGGGCCGGGGGGCGGAAGATTCAGCCCCAGCATTTT. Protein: CAWRAGGRKIQPQHF.

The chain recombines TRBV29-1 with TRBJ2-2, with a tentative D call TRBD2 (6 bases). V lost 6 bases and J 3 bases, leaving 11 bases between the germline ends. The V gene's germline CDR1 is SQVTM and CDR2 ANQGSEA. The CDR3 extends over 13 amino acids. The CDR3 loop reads CSVERGDTGELFF. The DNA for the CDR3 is TGCAGCGTAGAACGCGGGGACACCGGGGAGCTGTTTTTT.

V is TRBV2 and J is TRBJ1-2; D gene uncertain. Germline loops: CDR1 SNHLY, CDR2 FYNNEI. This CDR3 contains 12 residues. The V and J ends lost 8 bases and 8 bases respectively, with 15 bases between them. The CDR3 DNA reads TGTGCCAGCTTCCTGGAGGCGGGCGGCTACACCTTC. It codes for CASFLEAGGYTF.

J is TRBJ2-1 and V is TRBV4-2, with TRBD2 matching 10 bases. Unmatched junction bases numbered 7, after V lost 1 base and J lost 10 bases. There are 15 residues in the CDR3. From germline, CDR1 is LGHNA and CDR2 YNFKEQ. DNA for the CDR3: TGTGCCAGCAGCCAAGTGTCTAGCGGGGGCGAAGAGCAGTTCTTC. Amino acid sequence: CASSQVSSGGEEQFF.

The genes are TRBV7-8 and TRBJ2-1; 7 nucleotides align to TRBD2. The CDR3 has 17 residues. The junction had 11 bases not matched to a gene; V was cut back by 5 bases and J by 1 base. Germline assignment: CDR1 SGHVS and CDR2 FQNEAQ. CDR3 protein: CASSHVGGERSYNEQFF. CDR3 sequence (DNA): TGTGCCAGCAGCCACGTGGGGGGGGAGCGTTCCTACAATGAGCAGTTCTTC.

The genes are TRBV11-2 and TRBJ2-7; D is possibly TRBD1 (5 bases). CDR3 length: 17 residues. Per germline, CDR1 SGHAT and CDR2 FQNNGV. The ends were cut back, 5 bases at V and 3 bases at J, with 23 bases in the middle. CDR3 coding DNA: TGTGCCAGCAGCCCCACGAAGCTGTCTGACAGATTCTACGAGCAGTACTTC. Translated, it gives CASSPTKLSDRFYEQYF.

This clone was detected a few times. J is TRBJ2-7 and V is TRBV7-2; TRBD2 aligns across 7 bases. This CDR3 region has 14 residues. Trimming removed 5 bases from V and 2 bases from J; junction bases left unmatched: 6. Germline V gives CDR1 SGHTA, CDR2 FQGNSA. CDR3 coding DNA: TGTGCCAGCAGCGTGGGACTAACGGCCTACGAGCAGTACTTC. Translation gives CASSVGLTAYEQYF.

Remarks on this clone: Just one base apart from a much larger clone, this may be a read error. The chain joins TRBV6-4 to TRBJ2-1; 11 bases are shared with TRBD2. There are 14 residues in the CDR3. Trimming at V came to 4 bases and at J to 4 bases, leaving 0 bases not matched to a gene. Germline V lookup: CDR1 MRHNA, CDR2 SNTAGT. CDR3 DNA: TGTGCCAGCAGTGTAGCGGGAGGGTACAATGAGCAGTTCTTC. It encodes CASSVAGGYNEQFF.

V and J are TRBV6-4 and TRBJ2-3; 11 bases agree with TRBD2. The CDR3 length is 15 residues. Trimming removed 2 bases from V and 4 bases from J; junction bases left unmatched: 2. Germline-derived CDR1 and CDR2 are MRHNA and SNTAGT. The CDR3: CASSDRTSGSDTQYF. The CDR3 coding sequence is TGTGCCAGCAGTGACAGGACTAGCGGGTCAGATACGCAGTATTTT.

CDR3 nucleotide sequence: TGTGCCAGCAGCGAGACAGGGGGAACGAACACTGAAGCTTTCTTT. Translating it yields CASSETGGTNTEAFF. The gene calls are TRBV9 and TRBJ1-1, with 9 bases fitting TRBD1. V was clipped by 3 bases and J by 1 base; unmatched bases: 4. The CDR3 length is 15 residues. Germline CDR1 is SGDLS and CDR2 is YYNGEE.

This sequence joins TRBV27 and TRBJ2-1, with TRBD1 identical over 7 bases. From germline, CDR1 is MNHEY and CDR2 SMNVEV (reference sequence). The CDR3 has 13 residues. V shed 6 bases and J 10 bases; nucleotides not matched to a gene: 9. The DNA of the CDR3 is TGTGCCAGCAGCCCCGACTGGACAGGAGAGCAGTTCTTC. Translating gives CASSPDWTGEQFF.